Included here is one TCR beta chain sequence, with context. The CDR3 has 15 residues. The germline CDR1 and CDR2 sequences are LNHDA and SQIVND (reference sequence). The germline V and J ends were trimmed by 0 bases and 5 bases, with 13 bases remaining between them. Profiling relied on immunoSEQ multiplex PCR, and the TCRdb table lists in-frame clones only, not all of them. The sample lists 980,000 or so clones, about 80% occurring once. The data derive from a study of shared clonotypes between healthy human individuals. The sample comprised memory CD4+ T cells sorted from blood. Subset given: CD45RA-negative fraction. The chain carries TRBV19 and TRBJ2-5; a possible D gene is TRBD2 (6 bases). The sequence was obtained from a man between 18 and 29 years old in good health. The CDR3 spells CASSIDTGSRETQYF. CDR3 in DNA: TGTGCCAGTAGTATAGATACCGGGAGCCGGGAGACCCAGTACTTC.